What follows describes a single TCR beta chain. This sample was included in a study of blood T cell repertoires in COVID-19. Germline V gene sequence: CDR1 MNHNY, CDR2 SVGAGI (reference sequence). CDR3 length equals 16 residues. The V end was cut by 2 bases, the J end by 4 bases, with 14 bases between. The authors' processing: Nucleated cell counts were estimated from reference gene primer amplification. Measured with immunoSEQ multiplex PCR; TCRdb has only the in-frame clones, and not every one. The V and J calls and clone size are taken from that table; D and trimming were inferred from the DNA. The sample yields over 120,000 clones, around 83% seen once.

This receptor was obtained from a woman older than 75 with acute or convalescent COVID-19. Sequenced sample: peripheral blood. V and J are TRBV6-6 and TRBJ1-4; no definite D call. The CDR3 DNA reads as TGTGCCAGCAGTTACCGGCACCTAGGAGATAATGAAAAACTGTTTTTT. It translates to CASSYRHLGDNEKLFF.